Presented here are 29 T cell receptor beta chains from one specimen sequenced in a study of identical twins. TCRdb ran MiXCR on the 5' RACE reads and lists one entry per CDR3 protein. The data show hundreds of thousands of distinct CDR3 sequences, roughly a quarter seen once. This same sample was also part of a study on T cells expressing NK-cell markers.

The sequenced material came from CD4+ T cells sorted from blood. Receptor source: a woman between 18 and 29 years old in good health.

This clonotype turned up a few times. Germline is not matched at one junction end, which may reflect a read error. The chain joins TRBV20-1 to TRBJ1-1; 7 bases align to TRBD1. The CDR3 is made up of 14 amino acids. Germline CDR1 and CDR2: DFQATT and SNEGSKA (reference sequence). The CDR3 nucleotides are TGCAGTGCTAGAGGACAGGGACGGAACACTGAAGTTTTCTTT. Amino acid sequence: CSARGQGRNTEVFF.

The chain has TRBV5-1 and TRBJ2-7; 8 bases align to TRBD1. The CDR3 has 16 amino acids. Trimming took 7 bases from V and 3 from J; bases not matched to a gene: 15. Per the germline V gene, CDR1 is SGHRS and CDR2 is YFSETQ. The CDR3 loop is CASGPGTGLFVYEQYF. Here the CDR3 DNA reads TGCGCCAGCGGCCCCGGGACAGGATTATTTGTCTACGAGCAGTACTTC.

This clonotype came up a few times. The rearrangement uses TRBV29-1 and TRBJ2-3; perhaps TRBD1 as D (6 bases). This CDR3 region has 11 residues. CDR1 SQVTM and CDR2 ANQGSEA come from the germline V gene. The V end was cut by 3 bases, the J end by 6 bases, with 7 bases between. The CDR3 protein is CSVEGADTQYF. The CDR3 coding sequence is TGCAGCGTTGAGGGGGCCGATACGCAGTATTTT.

This clonotype was found a few times. The chain employs TRBV5-6 and TRBJ2-1; D is unresolved. Germline V gene lookup returns CDR1 SGHDT and CDR2 YYEEEE. The length of the CDR3 is 15 residues. Trimming took off 7 bases at V and 0 bases at J, with 14 bases between the two ends. CDR3 sequence reads: CASFAGWSSYNEQFF. As DNA, the CDR3 is TGTGCCAGCTTTGCCGGGTGGAGCTCCTACAATGAGCAGTTCTTC.

The chain has TRBV20-1 and TRBJ2-1, with TRBD1 identical over 7 bases. The CDR3 is 16 amino acids. The V and J ends lost 0 bases and 6 bases, in that order; junction bases with no gene match: 11. Germline CDR1 reads DFQATT; CDR2 reads SNEGSKA (reference sequence). The CDR3 coding sequence is TGCAGTGCTAGAGATACGGCAGGGACAGCCCTCAATGAGCAGTTCTTC. Its translation: CSARDTAGTALNEQFF.

This clonotype was counted between two and nine times. The J gene is TRBJ2-7, the V gene TRBV10-2, with a possible D match to TRBD2 (5 bases). V was cut by 10 bases and J by 4 bases, with 17 bases left in between. The CDR3 runs to 13 residues. Germline-derived CDR1 and CDR2 are WSHSY and SAAADI. The DNA for the CDR3 is TGCGCCACCTCCCAGCGGACCAAATACGAGCAGTACTTC. Protein sequence: CATSQRTKYEQYF.

The sample holds a few counts of this clonotype. The gene calls are TRBV6-1 and TRBJ1-1; a possible D gene is TRBD1 (5 bases). Trimming left V 6 bases short and J 5 bases short, with 13 bases between. The CDR3 has 13 amino acids. The germline V gene has CDR1 MNHNS and CDR2 SASEGT. Written as DNA, the CDR3 is TGTGCCAGCAGCCAAGGGGAGGTTACTGAAGCTTTCTTT. It is translated as CASSQGEVTEAFF.

The chain carries TRBV3-1 and TRBJ2-1, with 11 nucleotides matching TRBD2. V trimming: 4 bases; J trimming: 8 bases; junction bases outside the gene matches: 7. CDR1 LGHDT and CDR2 YNNKEL come from the germline V gene (reference sequence). The CDR3 contains 15 residues. The DNA for the CDR3 is TGTGCCAGCAGCCCTACTAGCGGGAGATTCGATGAGCAGTTCTTC. Its translation: CASSPTSGRFDEQFF.

This clonotype was counted many times. The gene calls are TRBV12-3 or TRBV12-4 and TRBJ2-7, with D perhaps TRBD2 (6 bases). The V end lost 4 bases, the J end lost 7 bases, and 11 bases lay between the germline ends. The CDR3 totals 12 residues. DNA of the CDR3: TGTGCCAGCAGTTCTAGGCGGGGAGAGCAGTACTTC. It specifies CASSSRRGEQYF.

This clonotype was seen a handful of times. The rearrangement uses TRBV10-3 and TRBJ2-1; 8 nucleotides agree with TRBD2. CDR1 is ENHRY, CDR2 SYGVKD, per germline. The CDR3 consists of 15 residues. The trim removed 5 bases at V and 8 bases at J, leaving 11 bases unmatched. The CDR3 spells CAISFTGTSIHEQFF. In nucleotides, the CDR3 is TGTGCCATCAGTTTTACCGGGACTAGTATCCATGAGCAGTTCTTC.

This clonotype came up once. This chain connects TRBV7-9 to TRBJ2-3; TRBD2 agrees at 7 bases. There are 15 residues in the CDR3. From germline, CDR1 is SEHNR and CDR2 FQNEAQ (reference sequence). With 5 bases clipped from V and 6 bases from J, the junction kept 11 bases outside the gene matches. The CDR3 DNA reads as TGTGCCAGCAGCCAGAAAGCGGGGAGTTGGGATACGCAGTATTTT. Its translation: CASSQKAGSWDTQYF.

The CDR3, as DNA: TGTGCCAGCAACCTGGGGGCTGCCCGGCATACGCAGTATTTT. This encodes CASNLGAARHTQYF. The J gene is TRBJ2-3, the V gene TRBV6-2 or TRBV6-3, with D perhaps TRBD1 (6 bases). CDR1 and CDR2 from the germline V gene are MNHEY and SVGEGT. The CDR3 is 14 amino acids. Between the trimmed V and J ends, which lost 7 bases and 7 bases, there was a span of 18 bases.

In this sample, this clonotype turned up a few times. The chain couples TRBV20-1 to TRBJ2-7; no firm D call. Germline V gene lookup returns CDR1 DFQATT and CDR2 SNEGSKA (reference sequence). The CDR3 sequence is 12 residues long. Trimming took 4 bases from V and 5 from J, leaving 12 bases between them. CDR3 DNA sequence: TGCAGTGCTATCCTTGGGTTAGACGAGCAGTACTTC. This codes for CSAILGLDEQYF.

This sequence joins TRBV6-5 and TRBJ2-5, with 8 bases fitting TRBD1. The CDR3 is 15 amino acids. Germline V CDR1 and CDR2: MNHEY, SVGAGI. The ends lost 0 bases at V and 2 bases at J; junction bases unmatched: 2. The CDR3 nucleotides read TGTGCCAGCAGTTACTCGACAGGGGTTCAAGAGACCCAGTACTTC. It translates to CASSYSTGVQETQYF.

This clonotype was counted only a few times. This rearrangement joins TRBV5-1 to TRBJ2-7, with TRBD1 matching over 7 bases. From germline, CDR1 is SGHRS and CDR2 YFSETQ. The J segment lost 5 bases and the V segment lost 4 bases, leaving 6 bases of the junction unmatched. CDR3 length equals 13 residues. This CDR3 is CASSPGQAHEQYF. CDR3 coding DNA: TGCGCCAGCAGCCCAGGACAGGCCCACGAGCAGTACTTC.

V and J are TRBV2 and TRBJ1-1; D is undetermined. V dropped 3 bases and J dropped 10 bases, with 18 bases sitting between them. CDR3 size: 14 residues. Germline V CDR1 and CDR2: SNHLY, FYNNEI. The DNA for the CDR3 is TGTGCCAGCAGTGAGAGAGGTTGGGAGGATGTAGCTTTCTTT. This translates into CASSERGWEDVAFF. Full variable domain (missing parts from reference TRBV2 and TRBJ1-1): EPEVTQTPSHQVTQMGQEVILRCVPISNHLYFYWYRQILGQKVEFLVSFYNNEISEKSEIFDDQFSVERPDGSNFTLKIRSTKLEDSAMYFCASSERGWEDVAFFGQGTRLTVV.

This clonotype was picked up a small number of times. The rearrangement links TRBV24-1 to TRBJ2-1; no reliable D call. The CDR3 contains 12 residues. V was cut by 4 bases and J by 6 bases, with 6 bases left in between. From germline, CDR1 is KGHDR and CDR2 SFDVKD. CDR3 bases: TGTGCCACCAGTGACCGCGCCAATGAGCAGTTCTTC. It specifies CATSDRANEQFF.

This chain joins TRBV6-2 or TRBV6-3 and TRBJ2-5; 10 positions match TRBD2. Germline assignment: CDR1 MNHEY and CDR2 SVGEGT. This CDR3 has 17 residues. Germline trimming cut 2 bases from V and 3 bases from J; bases unmatched to any gene: 9. The CDR3 spells CASSYAMLAGEEETQYF. CDR3 nucleotides: TGTGCCAGCAGTTACGCGATGCTAGCGGGAGAAGAAGAGACCCAGTACTTC.

The chain couples TRBV3-1 to TRBJ2-3; maybe TRBD2 (7 bases). V lost 3 bases, J lost 5 bases, and 12 bases lay in between. The CDR3 has 14 amino acids. Germline CDR1 LGHDT, CDR2 YNNKEL (reference sequence). CDR3 sequence (DNA): TGTGCCAGCAGCCAGGGGGGGCAGGGAGATACGCAGTATTTT. Translation gives CASSQGGQGDTQYF.

This clonotype was recorded a few times. The chain employs TRBV14 and TRBJ1-1; TRBD1 is a possible D gene (5 bases). The ends were cut back, 6 bases at V and 4 bases at J, with 15 bases in the middle. From germline, CDR1 is SGHDN and CDR2 FVKESK. CDR3 size: 14 residues. The CDR3 nucleotides read TGTGCCAGCAGTAGGCAGGGCGGGCTCACTGAAGCTTTCTTT. It encodes CASSRQGGLTEAFF.

The chain is built from TRBV11-2 and TRBJ1-2, with D possibly matching TRBD1 (6 bases). Trimming pared 5 bases from V and 2 bases from J, leaving 15 bases between. The CDR3 sequence is 15 residues long. Germline loops: CDR1 SGHAT, CDR2 FQNNGV. Here the CDR3 DNA reads TGTGCCAGCAGCGTAACAGGGAATGGCAACTATGGCTACACCTTC. It is translated as CASSVTGNGNYGYTF.

This clonotype showed up just a few times. The rearrangement uses TRBV12-3 or TRBV12-4 and TRBJ2-3; maybe TRBD1 (5 bases). V lost 8 bases and J lost 2, with 17 bases in between. The CDR3 runs to 15 residues. The CDR3 region is CASGPRWGSTDTQYF. CDR3 nucleotide sequence: TGTGCCAGCGGACCTCGGTGGGGCTCCACAGATACGCAGTATTTT.

There are a few counts of this clonotype. The chain carries TRBV12-3 or TRBV12-4 and TRBJ2-3, with D tentatively TRBD2 (5 bases). This CDR3 has 17 residues. Trimming removed 0 bases from V and 3 bases from J, with 16 bases in between. The CDR3 nucleotides are TGTGCCAGCAGTTTAGCGACTACCGTAGAGACGACAGATACGCAGTATTTT. This translates into CASSLATTVETTDTQYF.

The gene calls are TRBV9 and TRBJ2-5, with unresolved D. Germline-derived CDR1 and CDR2 are SGDLS and YYNGEE. V shed 0 bases and J shed 5 bases, with 8 bases lying between them. The CDR3 has 13 amino acids. The CDR3 loop is CASSVEVRETQYF. The CDR3 coding sequence is TGTGCCAGCAGCGTAGAGGTCCGGGAGACCCAGTACTTC.

This sequence joins TRBV20-1 and TRBJ1-1, with no clear D. Germline values: CDR1 DFQATT, CDR2 SNEGSKA (reference sequence). V was trimmed by 6 bases and J by 4 bases, leaving 9 bases between them. The CDR3 covers 11 residues. The DNA of the CDR3 is TGCAGTGCCCGACATGGCACTGAAGCTTTCTTT. Translation: CSARHGTEAFF.

The table lists this clonotype with many counts. The V call is TRBV10-2, the J call TRBJ1-2; TRBD1 aligns across 8 bases. Germline V gene sequence: CDR1 WSHSY, CDR2 SAAADI. Trimming took 4 bases from V and 4 from J; bases not matched to a gene: 11. The CDR3 sequence is 16 residues long. CDR3 sequence (DNA): TGCGCCAGCAGTGGGCTAAGACAGGGGCCTTCCTATGGCTACACCTTC. It specifies CASSGLRQGPSYGYTF.

This rearrangement joins TRBV10-3 to TRBJ2-7; no clear D. Germline V lookup: CDR1 ENHRY, CDR2 SYGVKD. The CDR3 is 11 amino acids. V shed 6 bases and J shed 3 bases, with 6 bases lying between them. This CDR3 is CAISLDYEQYF. The CDR3, as DNA: TGTGCCATCAGCCTGGACTACGAGCAGTACTTC.

This clonotype was observed a few times. The rearrangement uses TRBV5-1 and TRBJ1-2, with a tentative D call TRBD1 (5 bases). This CDR3 has 12 amino acids. V was clipped by 4 bases and J by 8 bases, with 12 bases between them. The germline gives CDR1 SGHRS, CDR2 YFSETQ. The CDR3 sequence is CASSGDLGGYTF. The CDR3 DNA reads as TGCGCCAGCAGCGGGGACTTGGGGGGCTACACCTTC.

This clonotype was seen a few times. The chain links TRBV7-8 to TRBJ2-3; D not certain. CDR1 and CDR2 from the germline V gene are SGHVS and FQNEAQ. Trimming left V 1 base short and J 4 bases short, with 9 bases between. CDR3 length: 14 residues. CDR3 nucleotide sequence: TGTGCCAGCAGCTTAGAAATCGGGTCAGATACGCAGTATTTT. Amino acid sequence: CASSLEIGSDTQYF.